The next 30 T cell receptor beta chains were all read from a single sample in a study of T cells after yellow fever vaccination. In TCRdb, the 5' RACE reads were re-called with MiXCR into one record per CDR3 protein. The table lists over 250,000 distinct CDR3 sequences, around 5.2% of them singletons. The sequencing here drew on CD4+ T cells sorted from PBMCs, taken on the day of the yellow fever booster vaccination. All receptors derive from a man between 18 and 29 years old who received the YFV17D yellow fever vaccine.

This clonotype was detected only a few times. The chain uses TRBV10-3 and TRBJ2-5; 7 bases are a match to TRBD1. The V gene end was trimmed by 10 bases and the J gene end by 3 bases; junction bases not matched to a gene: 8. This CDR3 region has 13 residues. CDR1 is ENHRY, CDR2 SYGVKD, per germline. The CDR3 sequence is CATGTEKEETQYF. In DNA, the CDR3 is TGTGCCACCGGGACAGAGAAAGAAGAGACCCAGTACTTC.

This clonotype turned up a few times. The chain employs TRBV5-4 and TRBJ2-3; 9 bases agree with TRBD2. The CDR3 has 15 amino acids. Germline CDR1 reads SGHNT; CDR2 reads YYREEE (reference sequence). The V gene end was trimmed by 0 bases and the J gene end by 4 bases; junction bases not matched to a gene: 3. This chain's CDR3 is CASSLAGGGADTQYF. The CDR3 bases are TGTGCCAGCAGCTTGGCCGGCGGGGGGGCAGATACGCAGTATTTT.

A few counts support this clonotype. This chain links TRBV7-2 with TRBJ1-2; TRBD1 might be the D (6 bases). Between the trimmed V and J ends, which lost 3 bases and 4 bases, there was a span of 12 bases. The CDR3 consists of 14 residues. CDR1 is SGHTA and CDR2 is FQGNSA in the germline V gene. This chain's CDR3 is CASSLGHQSYGYTF. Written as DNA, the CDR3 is TGTGCCAGCAGCTTGGGACACCAGAGCTATGGCTACACCTTC.

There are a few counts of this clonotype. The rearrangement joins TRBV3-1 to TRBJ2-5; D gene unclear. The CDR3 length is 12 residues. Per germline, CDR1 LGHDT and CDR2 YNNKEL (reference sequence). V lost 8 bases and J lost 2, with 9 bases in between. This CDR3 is CASGYLQETQYF. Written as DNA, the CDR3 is TGTGCCAGCGGCTACTTACAAGAGACCCAGTACTTC.

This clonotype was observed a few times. Here the CDR3 DNA reads TGTGCCAGCAGTGTGGCCGGGACAGCACTATACAATGAGCAGTTCTTC. Protein: CASSVAGTALYNEQFF. The J gene is TRBJ2-1, the V gene TRBV25-1, with TRBD1 identical over 7 bases. The CDR3 is 16 amino acids. Germline V lookup: CDR1 MGHDK, CDR2 SYGVNS. V dropped 4 bases and J dropped 4; count of bases not matched to a gene: 10.

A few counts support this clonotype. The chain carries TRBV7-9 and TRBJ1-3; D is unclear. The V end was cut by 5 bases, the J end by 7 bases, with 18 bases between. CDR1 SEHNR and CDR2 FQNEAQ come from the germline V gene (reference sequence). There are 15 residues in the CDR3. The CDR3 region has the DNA TGTGCCAGCAGCCGGAGAGGACTCGAGGGTAACACCATATATTTT. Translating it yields CASSRRGLEGNTIYF.

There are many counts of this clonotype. The CDR3 here is CASRWGLAGVGETQYF. The CDR3 DNA follows: TGTGCCAGCAGATGGGGACTAGCGGGTGTGGGAGAGACCCAGTACTTC. This rearrangement joins TRBV12-3 or TRBV12-4 to TRBJ2-5; 12 nucleotides align to TRBD2. The CDR3 sequence is 16 residues long. The V segment lost 6 bases and the J segment 4 bases; nucleotides outside the gene matches: 9.

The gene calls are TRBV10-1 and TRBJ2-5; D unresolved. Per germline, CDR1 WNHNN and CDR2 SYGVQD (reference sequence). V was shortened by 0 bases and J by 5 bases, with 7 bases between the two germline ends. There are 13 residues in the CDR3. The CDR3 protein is CASSESGGETQYF. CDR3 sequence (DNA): TGCGCCAGCAGTGAGTCGGGTGGGGAGACCCAGTACTTC.

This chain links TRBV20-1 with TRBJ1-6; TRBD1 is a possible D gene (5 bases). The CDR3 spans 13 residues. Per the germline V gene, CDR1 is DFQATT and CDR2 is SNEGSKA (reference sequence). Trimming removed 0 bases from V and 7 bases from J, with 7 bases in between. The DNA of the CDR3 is TGCAGTGCTAGAGATCAGGGAAATTCACCCCTCCACTTT. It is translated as CSARDQGNSPLHF.

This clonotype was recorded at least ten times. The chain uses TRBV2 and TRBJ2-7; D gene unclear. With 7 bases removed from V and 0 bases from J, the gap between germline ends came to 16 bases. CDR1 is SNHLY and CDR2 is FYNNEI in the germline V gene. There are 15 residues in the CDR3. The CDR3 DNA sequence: TGTGCCAGCAACGACGGACGGGCGAGCTCCTACGAGCAGTACGTC. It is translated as CASNDGRASSYEQYV.

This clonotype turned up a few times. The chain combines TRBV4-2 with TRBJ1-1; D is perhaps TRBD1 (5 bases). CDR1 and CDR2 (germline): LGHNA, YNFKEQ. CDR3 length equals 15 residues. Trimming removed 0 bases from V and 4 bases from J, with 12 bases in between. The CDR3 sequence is CASSQEVGVGTEAFF. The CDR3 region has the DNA TGTGCCAGCAGCCAAGAGGTAGGGGTCGGCACTGAAGCTTTCTTT.

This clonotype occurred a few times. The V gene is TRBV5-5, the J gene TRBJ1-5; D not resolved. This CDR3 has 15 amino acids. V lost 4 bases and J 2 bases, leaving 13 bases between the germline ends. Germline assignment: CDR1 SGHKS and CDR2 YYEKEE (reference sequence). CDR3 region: CASSGRWGGNQPQHF. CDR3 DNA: TGTGCCAGCAGCGGAAGGTGGGGTGGCAATCAGCCCCAGCATTTT.

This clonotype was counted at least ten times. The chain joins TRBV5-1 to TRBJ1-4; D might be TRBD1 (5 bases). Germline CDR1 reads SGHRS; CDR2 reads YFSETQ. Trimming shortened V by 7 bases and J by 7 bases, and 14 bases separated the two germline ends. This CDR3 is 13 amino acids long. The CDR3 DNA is TGCGCCAGCCGGTCGGGGACGGGTGAAAAACTGTTTTTT. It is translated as CASRSGTGEKLFF.

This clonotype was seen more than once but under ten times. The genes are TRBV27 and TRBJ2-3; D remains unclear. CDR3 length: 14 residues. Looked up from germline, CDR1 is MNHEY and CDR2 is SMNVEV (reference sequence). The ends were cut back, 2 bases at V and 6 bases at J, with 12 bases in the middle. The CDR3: CASSLKSSRDTQYF. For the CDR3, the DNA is TGTGCCAGCAGTTTAAAATCTAGTCGGGATACGCAGTATTTT.

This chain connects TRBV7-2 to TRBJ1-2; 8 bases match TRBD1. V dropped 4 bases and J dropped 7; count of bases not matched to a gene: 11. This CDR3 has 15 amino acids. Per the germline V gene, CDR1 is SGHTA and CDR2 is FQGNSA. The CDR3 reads CASSYERTGKSGYTF. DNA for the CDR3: TGTGCCAGCAGCTACGAGAGGACAGGGAAGAGTGGCTACACCTTC.

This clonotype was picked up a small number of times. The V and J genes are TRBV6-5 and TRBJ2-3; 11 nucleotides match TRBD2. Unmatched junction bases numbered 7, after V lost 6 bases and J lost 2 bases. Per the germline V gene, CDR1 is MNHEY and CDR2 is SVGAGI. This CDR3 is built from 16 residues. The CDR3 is CASRPRLAGHTDTQYF. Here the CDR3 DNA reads TGTGCCAGCAGACCCAGACTAGCGGGGCACACAGATACGCAGTATTTT.

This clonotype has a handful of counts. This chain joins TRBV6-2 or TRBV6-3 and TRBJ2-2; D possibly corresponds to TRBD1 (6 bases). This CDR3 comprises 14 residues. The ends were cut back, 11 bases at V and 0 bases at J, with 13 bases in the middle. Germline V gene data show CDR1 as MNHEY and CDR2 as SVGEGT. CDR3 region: CAGSDRTNTGELFF. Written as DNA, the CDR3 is TGTGCCGGCTCGGACAGAACGAACACCGGGGAGCTGTTTTTT.

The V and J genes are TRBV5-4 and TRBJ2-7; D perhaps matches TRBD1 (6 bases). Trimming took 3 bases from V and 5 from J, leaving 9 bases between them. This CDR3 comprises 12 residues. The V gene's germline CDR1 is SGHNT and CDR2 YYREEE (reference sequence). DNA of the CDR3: TGTGCCAGCAGCTCGGACAGCCACGAGCAGTACTTC. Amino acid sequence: CASSSDSHEQYF.

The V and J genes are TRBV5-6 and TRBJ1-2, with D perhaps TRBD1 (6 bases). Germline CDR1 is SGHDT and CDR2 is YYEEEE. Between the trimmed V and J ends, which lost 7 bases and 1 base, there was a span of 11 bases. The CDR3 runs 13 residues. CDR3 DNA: TGTGCCAGCCGCGGGACACTTAACTATGGCTACACCTTC. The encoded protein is CASRGTLNYGYTF.

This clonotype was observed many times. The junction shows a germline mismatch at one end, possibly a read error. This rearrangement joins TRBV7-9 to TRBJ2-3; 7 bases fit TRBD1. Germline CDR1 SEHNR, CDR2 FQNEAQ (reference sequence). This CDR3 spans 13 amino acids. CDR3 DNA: TGTGCCAGCAGCTTAGGTCGGGACAGTCCTCCCCATTTT. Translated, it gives CASSLGRDSPPHF. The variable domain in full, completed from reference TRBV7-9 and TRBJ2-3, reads DTGVSQNPRHKITKRGQNVTFRCDPISEHNRLYWYRQTLGQGPEFLTYFQNEAQLEKSRLLSDRFSAERPKGSFSTLEIQRTEQGDSAMYLCASSLGRDSPPHFGPGTRLTVL.

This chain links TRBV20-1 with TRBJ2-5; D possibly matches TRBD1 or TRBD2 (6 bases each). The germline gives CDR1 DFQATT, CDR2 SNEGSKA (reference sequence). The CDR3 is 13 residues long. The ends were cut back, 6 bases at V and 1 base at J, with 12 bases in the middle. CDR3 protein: CSARGPTQETQYF. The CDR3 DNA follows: TGCAGTGCCCGGGGGCCGACCCAAGAGACCCAGTACTTC.

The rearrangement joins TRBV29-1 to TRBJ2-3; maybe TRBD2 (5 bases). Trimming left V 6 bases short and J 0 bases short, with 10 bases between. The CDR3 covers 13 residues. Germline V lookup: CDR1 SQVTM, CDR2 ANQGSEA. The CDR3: CSVREPSTDTQYF. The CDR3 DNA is TGCAGCGTCCGGGAACCTAGCACAGATACGCAGTATTTT.

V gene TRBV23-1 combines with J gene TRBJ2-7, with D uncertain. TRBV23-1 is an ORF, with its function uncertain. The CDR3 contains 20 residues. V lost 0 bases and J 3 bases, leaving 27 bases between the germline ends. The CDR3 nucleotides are TGCGCCAGCAGTCAATCGGCCGGGCCGATCAGACTCGTCTCGGTCTACGAGCAGTACTTC. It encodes CASSQSAGPIRLVSVYEQYF.

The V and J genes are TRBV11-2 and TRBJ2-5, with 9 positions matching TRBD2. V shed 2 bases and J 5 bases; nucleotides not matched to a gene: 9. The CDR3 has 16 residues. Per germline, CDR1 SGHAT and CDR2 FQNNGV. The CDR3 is CASSLISGGISETQYF. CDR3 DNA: TGTGCCAGCAGCTTAATCAGCGGGGGGATTAGTGAGACCCAGTACTTC.

The CDR3 bases are TGCGCCAGCAGCCAAGAGGGGAGCTCCTATAATTCACCCCTCCACTTT. Amino acid sequence: CASSQEGSSYNSPLHF. This sequence joins TRBV4-3 and TRBJ1-6; D unclear. Deletions cut 0 bases from V and 0 bases from J, with 6 bases between. The germline gives CDR1 LGHNA, CDR2 YSLEER. The CDR3 loop spans 16 amino acids.

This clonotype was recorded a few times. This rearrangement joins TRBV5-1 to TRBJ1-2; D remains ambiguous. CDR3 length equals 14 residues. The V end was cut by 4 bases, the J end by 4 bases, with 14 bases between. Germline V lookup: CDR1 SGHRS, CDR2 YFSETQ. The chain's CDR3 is CASSVMTDSYGYTF. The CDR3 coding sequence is TGCGCCAGCAGCGTTATGACGGATTCCTATGGCTACACCTTC.

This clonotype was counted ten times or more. This chain's CDR3 is CASSQATTTLFF. Here the CDR3 DNA reads TGCGCCAGCAGTCAAGCCACAACAACTCTGTTCTTC. The chain links TRBV10-2 to TRBJ2-1, with D unresolved. V lost 5 bases and J 15 bases, leaving 17 bases between the germline ends. Looked up from germline, CDR1 is WSHSY and CDR2 is SAAADI. The CDR3 is made up of 12 amino acids.

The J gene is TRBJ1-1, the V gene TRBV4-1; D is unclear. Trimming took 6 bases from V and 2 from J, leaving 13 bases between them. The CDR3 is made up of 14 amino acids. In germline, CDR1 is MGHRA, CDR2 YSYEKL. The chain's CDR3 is CASRSLTRNTEAFF. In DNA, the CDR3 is TGCGCCAGCAGGAGCCTCACACGCAACACTGAAGCTTTCTTT.

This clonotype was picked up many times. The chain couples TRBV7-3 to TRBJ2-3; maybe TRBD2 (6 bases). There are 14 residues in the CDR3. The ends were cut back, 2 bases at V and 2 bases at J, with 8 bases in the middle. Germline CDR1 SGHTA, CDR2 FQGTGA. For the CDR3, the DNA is TGTGCCAGCAGCTTAGCGGGGCTCACAGATACGCAGTATTTT. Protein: CASSLAGLTDTQYF.

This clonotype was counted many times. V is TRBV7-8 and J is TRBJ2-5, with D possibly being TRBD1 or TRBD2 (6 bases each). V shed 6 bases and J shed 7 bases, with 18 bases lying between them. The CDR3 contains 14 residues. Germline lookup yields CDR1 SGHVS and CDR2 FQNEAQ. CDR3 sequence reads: CASRVPRGPRTQYF. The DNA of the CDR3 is TGTGCCAGCAGAGTCCCCCGGGGGCCCAGGACCCAGTACTTC.